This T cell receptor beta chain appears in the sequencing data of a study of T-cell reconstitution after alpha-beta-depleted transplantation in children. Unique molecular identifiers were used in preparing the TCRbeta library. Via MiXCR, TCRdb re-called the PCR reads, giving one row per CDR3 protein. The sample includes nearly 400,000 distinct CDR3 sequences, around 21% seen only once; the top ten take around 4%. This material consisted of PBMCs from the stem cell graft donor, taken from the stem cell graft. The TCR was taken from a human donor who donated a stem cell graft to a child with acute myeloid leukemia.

For the CDR3, the DNA is TGTGCCAGCAGCCGTTGGGACAGAAGTAATGAAAAACTGTTTTTT. Amino acid sequence: CASSRWDRSNEKLFF. The rearrangement links TRBV7-6 to TRBJ1-4, with 7 positions matching TRBD1. Germline values: CDR1 SGHVS, CDR2 FNYEAQ. V dropped 5 bases and J dropped 4; count of bases not matched to a gene: 7. CDR3 length: 15 amino acids.